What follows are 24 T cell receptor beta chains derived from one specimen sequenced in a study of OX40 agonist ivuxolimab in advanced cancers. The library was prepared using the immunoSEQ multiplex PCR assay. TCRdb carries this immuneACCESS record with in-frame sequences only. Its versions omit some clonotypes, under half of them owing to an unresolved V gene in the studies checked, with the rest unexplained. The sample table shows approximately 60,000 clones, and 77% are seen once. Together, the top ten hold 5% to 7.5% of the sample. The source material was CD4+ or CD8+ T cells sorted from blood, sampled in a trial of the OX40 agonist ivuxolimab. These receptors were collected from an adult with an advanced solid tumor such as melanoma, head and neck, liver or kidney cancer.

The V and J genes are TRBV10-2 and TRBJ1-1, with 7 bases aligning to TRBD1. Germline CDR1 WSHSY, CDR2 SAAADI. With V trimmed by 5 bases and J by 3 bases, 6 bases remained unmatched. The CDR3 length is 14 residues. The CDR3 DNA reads TGCGCCAGCAGTTTGACAGGGAGGGACACTGAAGCTTTCTTT. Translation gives CASSLTGRDTEAFF.

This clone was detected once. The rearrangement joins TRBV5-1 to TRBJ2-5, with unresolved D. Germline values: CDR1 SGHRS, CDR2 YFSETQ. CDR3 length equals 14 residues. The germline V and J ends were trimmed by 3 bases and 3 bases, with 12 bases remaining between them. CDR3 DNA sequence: TGCGCCAGCAGCTCGTTTCAGGCAGAAGAGACCCAGTACTTC. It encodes CASSSFQAEETQYF. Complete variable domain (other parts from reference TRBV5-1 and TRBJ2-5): KAGVTQTPRYLIKTRGQQVTLSCSPISGHRSVSWYQQTPGQGLQFLFEYFSETQRNKGNFPGRFSGRQFSNSRSEMNVSTLELGDSALYLCASSSFQAEETQYFGPGTRLLVL.

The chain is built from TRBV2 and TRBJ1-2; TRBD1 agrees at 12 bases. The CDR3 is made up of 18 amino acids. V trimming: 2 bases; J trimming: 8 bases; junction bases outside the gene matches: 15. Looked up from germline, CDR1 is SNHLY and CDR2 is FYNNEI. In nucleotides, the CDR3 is TGTGCCAGCAGTGAAAGGGGACAGGGGGCAAAAAGGGAATGGGGCTACACCTTC. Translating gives CASSERGQGAKREWGYTF.

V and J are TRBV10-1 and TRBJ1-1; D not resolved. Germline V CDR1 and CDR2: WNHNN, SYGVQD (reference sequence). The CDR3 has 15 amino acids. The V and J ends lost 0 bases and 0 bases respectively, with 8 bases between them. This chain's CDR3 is CASSESGKMNTEAFF. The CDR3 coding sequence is TGCGCCAGCAGTGAGTCAGGGAAGATGAACACTGAAGCTTTCTTT.

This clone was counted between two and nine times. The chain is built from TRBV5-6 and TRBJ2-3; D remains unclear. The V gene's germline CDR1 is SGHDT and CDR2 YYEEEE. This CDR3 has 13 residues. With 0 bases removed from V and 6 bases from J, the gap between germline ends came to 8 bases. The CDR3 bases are TGTGCCAGCAGCTTGGGAACCTCGGATACGCAGTATTTT. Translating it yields CASSLGTSDTQYF.

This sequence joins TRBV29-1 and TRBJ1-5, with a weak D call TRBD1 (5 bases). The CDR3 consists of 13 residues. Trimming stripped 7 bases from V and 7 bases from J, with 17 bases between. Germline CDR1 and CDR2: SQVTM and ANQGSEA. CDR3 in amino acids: CSALLRVGQPQHF. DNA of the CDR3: TGCAGCGCTTTGCTCAGGGTTGGACAGCCCCAGCATTTT.

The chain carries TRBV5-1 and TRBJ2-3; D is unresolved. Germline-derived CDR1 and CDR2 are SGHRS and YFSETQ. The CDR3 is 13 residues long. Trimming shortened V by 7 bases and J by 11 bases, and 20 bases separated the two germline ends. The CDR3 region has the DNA TGCGCCAGCCCGATTATGGGCCCAGGAAGGCAGTATTTT. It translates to CASPIMGPGRQYF.

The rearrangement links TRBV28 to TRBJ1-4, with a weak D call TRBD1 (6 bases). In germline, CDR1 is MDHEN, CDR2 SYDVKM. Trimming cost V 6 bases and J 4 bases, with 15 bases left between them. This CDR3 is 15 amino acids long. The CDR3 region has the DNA TGTGCCAGCAGCCTCTGGGGGGCGGATAATGAAAAACTGTTTTTT. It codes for CASSLWGADNEKLFF.

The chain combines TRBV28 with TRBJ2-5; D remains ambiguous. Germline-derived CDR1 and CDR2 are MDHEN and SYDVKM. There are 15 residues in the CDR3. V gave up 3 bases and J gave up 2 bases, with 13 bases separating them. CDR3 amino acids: CASSFPRDGQETQYF. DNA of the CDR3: TGTGCCAGCAGTTTTCCGCGAGATGGACAAGAGACCCAGTACTTC.

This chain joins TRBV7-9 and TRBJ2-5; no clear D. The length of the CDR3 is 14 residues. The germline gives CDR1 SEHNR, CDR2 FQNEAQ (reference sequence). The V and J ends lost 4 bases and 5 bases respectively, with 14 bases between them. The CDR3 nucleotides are TGTGCCAGCAGCTCCGGCTGGGTGGGGGAGACCCAGTACTTC. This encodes CASSSGWVGETQYF. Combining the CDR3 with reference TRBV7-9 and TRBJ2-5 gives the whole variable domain DTGVSQNPRHKITKRGQNVTFRCDPISEHNRLYWYRQTLGQGPEFLTYFQNEAQLEKSRLLSDRFSAERPKGSFSTLEIQRTEQGDSAMYLCASSSGWVGETQYFGPGTRLLVL.

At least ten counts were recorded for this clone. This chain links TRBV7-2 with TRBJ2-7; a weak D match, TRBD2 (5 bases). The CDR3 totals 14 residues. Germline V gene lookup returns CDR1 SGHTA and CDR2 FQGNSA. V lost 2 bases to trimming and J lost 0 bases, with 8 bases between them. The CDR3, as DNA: TGTGCCAGCAGCTTAATGACTAACTCCTACGAGCAGTACTTC. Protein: CASSLMTNSYEQYF.

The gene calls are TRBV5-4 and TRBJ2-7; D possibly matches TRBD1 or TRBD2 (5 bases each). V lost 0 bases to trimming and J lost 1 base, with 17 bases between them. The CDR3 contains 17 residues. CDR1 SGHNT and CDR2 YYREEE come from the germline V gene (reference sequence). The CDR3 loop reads CASSLGGRGFISYEQYF. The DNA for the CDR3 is TGTGCCAGCAGCTTGGGGGGCCGCGGGTTCATATCCTACGAGCAGTACTTC.

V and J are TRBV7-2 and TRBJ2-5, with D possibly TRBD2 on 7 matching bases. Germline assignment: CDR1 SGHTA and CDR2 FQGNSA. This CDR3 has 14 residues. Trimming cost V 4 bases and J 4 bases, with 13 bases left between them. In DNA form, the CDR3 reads TGTGCCAGCAGCTCAACGAGGGGGGGAGAGACCCAGTACTTC. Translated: CASSSTRGGETQYF.

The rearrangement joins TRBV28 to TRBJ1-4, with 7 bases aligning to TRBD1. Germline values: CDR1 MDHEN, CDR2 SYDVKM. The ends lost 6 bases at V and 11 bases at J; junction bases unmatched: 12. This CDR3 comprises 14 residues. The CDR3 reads CASSSRGRRWKLFF. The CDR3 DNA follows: TGTGCCAGCAGCTCCAGGGGGAGAAGGTGGAAACTGTTTTTT.

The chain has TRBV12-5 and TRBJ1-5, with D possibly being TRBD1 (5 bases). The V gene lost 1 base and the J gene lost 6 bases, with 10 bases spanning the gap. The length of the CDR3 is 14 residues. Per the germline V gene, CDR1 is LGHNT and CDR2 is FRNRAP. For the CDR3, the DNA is TGTGCTAGTGGTTTGGGGGGCACCCGTCAGCCCCAGCATTTT. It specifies CASGLGGTRQPQHF.

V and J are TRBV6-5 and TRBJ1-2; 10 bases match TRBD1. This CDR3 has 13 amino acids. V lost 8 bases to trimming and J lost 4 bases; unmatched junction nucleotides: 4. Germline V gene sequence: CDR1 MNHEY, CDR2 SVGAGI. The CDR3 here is CASGTGVGYGYTF. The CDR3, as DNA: TGTGCCAGCGGGACAGGGGTCGGCTATGGCTACACCTTC.

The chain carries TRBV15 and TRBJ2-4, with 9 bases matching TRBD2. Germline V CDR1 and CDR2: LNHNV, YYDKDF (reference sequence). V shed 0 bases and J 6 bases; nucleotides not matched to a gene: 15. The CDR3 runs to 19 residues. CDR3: CATSREGLGAGGRTNIQYF. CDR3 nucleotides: TGTGCCACCAGCAGAGAGGGCCTCGGAGCGGGAGGACGAACAAACATTCAGTACTTC. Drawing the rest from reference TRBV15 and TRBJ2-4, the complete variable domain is DAMVIQNPRYQVTQFGKPVTLSCSQTLNHNVMYWYQQKSSQAPKLLFHYYDKDFNNEADTPDNFQSRRPNTSFCFLDIRSPGLGDTAMYLCATSREGLGAGGRTNIQYFGAGTRLSVL.

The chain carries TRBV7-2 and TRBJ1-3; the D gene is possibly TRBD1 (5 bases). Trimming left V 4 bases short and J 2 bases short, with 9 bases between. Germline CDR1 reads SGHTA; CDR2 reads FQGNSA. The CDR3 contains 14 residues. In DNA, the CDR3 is TGTGCCAGCAGCTCCAGGGCAGCTGGAAACACCATATATTTT. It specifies CASSSRAAGNTIYF.

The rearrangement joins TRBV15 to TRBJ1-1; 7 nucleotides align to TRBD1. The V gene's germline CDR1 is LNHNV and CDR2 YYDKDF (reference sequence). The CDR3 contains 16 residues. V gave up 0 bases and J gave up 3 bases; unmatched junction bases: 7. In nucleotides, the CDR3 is TGTGCCACCAGCAGAGAGGAGGGGGCATTTGACACTGAAGCTTTCTTT. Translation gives CATSREEGAFDTEAFF.

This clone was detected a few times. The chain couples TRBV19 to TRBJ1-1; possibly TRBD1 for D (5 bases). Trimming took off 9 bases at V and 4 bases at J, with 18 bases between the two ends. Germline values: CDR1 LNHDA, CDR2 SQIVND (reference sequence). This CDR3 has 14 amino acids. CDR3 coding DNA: TGTGCCAGCCTGATGGGGCGGAGGAGCACTGAAGCTTTCTTT. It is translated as CASLMGRRSTEAFF.

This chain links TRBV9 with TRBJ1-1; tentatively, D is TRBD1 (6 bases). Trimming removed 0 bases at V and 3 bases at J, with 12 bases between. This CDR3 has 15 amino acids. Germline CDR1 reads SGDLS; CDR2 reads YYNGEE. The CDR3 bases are TGTGCCAGCAGCGTAGATCCAGGGGTGGACACTGAAGCTTTCTTT. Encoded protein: CASSVDPGVDTEAFF.

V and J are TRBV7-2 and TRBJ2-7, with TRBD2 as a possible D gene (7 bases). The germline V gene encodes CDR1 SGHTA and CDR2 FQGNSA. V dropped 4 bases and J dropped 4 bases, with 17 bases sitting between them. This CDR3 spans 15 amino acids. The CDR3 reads CASSSRGAQRYEQYF. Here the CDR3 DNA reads TGTGCCAGCAGCTCCCGGGGGGCGCAACGGTACGAGCAGTACTTC. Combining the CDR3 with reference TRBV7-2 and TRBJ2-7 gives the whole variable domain GAGVSQSPSNKVTEKGKDVELRCDPISGHTALYWYRQSLGQGLEFLIYFQGNSAPDKSGLPSDRFSAERTGGSVSTLTIQRTQQEDSAVYLCASSSRGAQRYEQYFGPGTRLTVT.

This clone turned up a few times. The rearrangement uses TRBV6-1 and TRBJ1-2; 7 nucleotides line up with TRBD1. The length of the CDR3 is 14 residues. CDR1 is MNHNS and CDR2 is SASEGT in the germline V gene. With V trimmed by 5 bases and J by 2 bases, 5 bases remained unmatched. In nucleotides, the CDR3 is TGTGCCAGCAGTCAGCCGGGACAGAACTATGGCTACACCTTC. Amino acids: CASSQPGQNYGYTF.

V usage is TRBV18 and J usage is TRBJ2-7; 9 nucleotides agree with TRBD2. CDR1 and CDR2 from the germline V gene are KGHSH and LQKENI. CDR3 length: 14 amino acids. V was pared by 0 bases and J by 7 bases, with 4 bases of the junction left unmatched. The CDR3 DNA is TGTGCCAGCTCACCACCCGGGACTAGCTGGGAGCAGTACTTC. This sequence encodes CASSPPGTSWEQYF.